This T cell receptor (beta chain) originates from a study of sequential checkpoint blockade in melanoma. Study overall: Randomization was 1:1 between first-line nivolumab→ipilimumab and ipilimumab→nivolumab. Each arm's sequence ended with maintenance nivolumab.

CDR1 and CDR2 from the germline V gene are SGHRS and YFSETQ. V lost 4 bases and J lost 2; bases outside the gene matches: 3. The CDR3 sequence is 16 residues long. Measured with immunoSEQ multiplex PCR; TCRdb has only the in-frame clones, and not every one. The profile shows over 9,500 clones, 70% to 75% of them singletons. The sample's treatment: randomized to nivolumab then ipilimumab (arm A) or the reverse (arm B). Patients had received no earlier DNA-damaging chemotherapy. From thawed PBMCs, live CD3+CD8+ cells negative for CD19 and CD56 were sorted. The chain combines TRBV5-1 with TRBJ2-7; TRBD2 aligns across 16 bases. This specimen consisted of CD8+ T cells sorted from blood (inferred from file names), obtained from a patient given nivolumab and ipilimumab in sequence. This clonotype originated in a human donor with melanoma. CDR3 nucleotide sequence: TGCGCCAGCAGCCCGGGACTAGCGGGAGGGCCCTACGAGCAGTACTTC. As protein: CASSPGLAGGPYEQYF.